This record concerns one T cell receptor beta chain sequence. Its antigen is still unknown. Given a much more abundant clone one base away, this may be a read error. This entry comes from a study of T cell repertoires in cytomegalovirus infection. Study background: Both CMV infection and a matching HLA type were indicated by public TCR beta signatures. Study outcomes and limitations: Identification of carriers of CMV plus the relevant HLA was achieved through cumulative public TCR beta family frequency.

Germline V gene sequence: CDR1 SGHVS, CDR2 FQNEAQ. Deletions cut 5 bases from V and 4 bases from J, with 14 bases between. CDR3 size: 15 residues. TCRdb recomputed calls from the reads with MiXCR, one row per CDR3 protein. Here the sample spans about 150,000 distinct CDR3 sequences, around 22% being singletons. Sequencing was done on a sample of PBMCs. This receptor was taken from a human donor in good health (CMV status not recorded). Some clones in this sample may be carry-over from other donors' samples. The chain is built from TRBV7-8 and TRBJ1-4; perhaps TRBD1 as D (5 bases). CDR3: CASSAQATVNEKLFF. CDR3 coding DNA: TGTGCCAGCAGCGCACAAGCGACAGTTAATGAAAAACTGTTTTTT.